One T cell receptor (beta chain) is described in this entry. Clones were read by immunoSEQ multiplex PCR, and TCRdb kept only the in-frame ones, dropping some. Here the sample spans 70,000 to 100,000 clones, roughly 87% being singletons. Germline assignment: CDR1 SGHDT and CDR2 YYEEEE. Trimming removed 2 bases from V and 8 bases from J, with 11 bases in between. The CDR3 is made up of 14 amino acids. Stated time point: after dendritic cell vaccination, including at tumor progression/relapse. This entry belongs to a study of glioma-infiltrating T cells after dendritic cell vaccination. At the level of the study: Dendritic cell vaccine was injected intradermally three times, biweekly.

The sample here was blood, taken after dendritic cell vaccination. This sequence originates from a human donor with glioblastoma. This rearrangement joins TRBV5-6 to TRBJ1-6; a weak D match, TRBD1 (5 bases). Here the CDR3 reads CASSFRGVYSPLHF. CDR3 DNA: TGTGCCAGCAGCTTCCGGGGGGTTTATTCACCCCTCCACTTT.